The text below deals with one TCR beta chain. The antigen remains undetermined. The record originates from a study of T cells after yellow fever vaccination. Findings of the study overall: The secondary response was weaker but peaked faster, day 5 versus 15. Reappearance after the booster was observed for most primary-vaccination clones (roughly 97% CD4, about 90% CD8).

TCRdb re-called the 5' RACE reads with MiXCR, one entry per CDR3 protein. This sample has about 310,000 distinct CDR3 sequences, with roughly 4% found just once. The origin of this receptor is a young man who received the YFV17D yellow fever vaccine. The sequenced sample was PBMCs, obtained on the day of the yellow fever booster vaccination.

For the CDR3, the DNA is TGCGCCAGCAGCTTGGTCTCAAGCAGGACTGTCGAAAAACTGTTTTTT. As protein: CASSLVSSRTVEKLFF. V is TRBV5-1 and J is TRBJ1-4; no definite D call. CDR1 and CDR2 (germline): SGHRS, YFSETQ. V shed 0 bases and J shed 8 bases, with 17 bases lying between them. This CDR3 has 16 residues. Variable domain in full (rest from reference TRBV5-1 and TRBJ1-4): KAGVTQTPRYLIKTRGQQVTLSCSPISGHRSVSWYQQTPGQGLQFLFEYFSETQRNKGNFPGRFSGRQFSNSRSEMNVSTLELGDSALYLCASSLVSSRTVEKLFFGSGTQLSVL.